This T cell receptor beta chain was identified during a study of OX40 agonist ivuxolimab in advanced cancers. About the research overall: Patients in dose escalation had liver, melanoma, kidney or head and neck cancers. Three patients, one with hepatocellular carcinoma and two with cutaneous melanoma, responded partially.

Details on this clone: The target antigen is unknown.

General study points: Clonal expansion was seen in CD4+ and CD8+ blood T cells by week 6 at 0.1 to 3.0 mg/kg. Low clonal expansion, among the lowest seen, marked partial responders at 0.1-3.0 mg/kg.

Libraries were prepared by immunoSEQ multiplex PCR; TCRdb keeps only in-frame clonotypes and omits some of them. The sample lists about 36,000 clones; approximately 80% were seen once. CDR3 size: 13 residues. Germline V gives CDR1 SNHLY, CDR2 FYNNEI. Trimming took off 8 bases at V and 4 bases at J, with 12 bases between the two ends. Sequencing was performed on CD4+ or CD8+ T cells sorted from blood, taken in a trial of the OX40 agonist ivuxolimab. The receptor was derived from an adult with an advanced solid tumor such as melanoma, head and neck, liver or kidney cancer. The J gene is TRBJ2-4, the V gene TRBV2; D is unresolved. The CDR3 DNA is TGTGCCAGCGAATCTAATGGAAAAAACATTCAGTACTTC. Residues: CASESNGKNIQYF.